This is a list of T cell receptor beta chains from one sample in a study of beta chain features in type 1 diabetes. The method was immunoSEQ multiplex PCR; TCRdb's version includes in-frame clones alone and lacks a portion of them. The top ten clones hold around 0.022% of a sample with 680,000 or so clones, about an eighth of them seen once. Sequencing was done on a sample of naive CD4+ T cells from blood. The source of these receptors is a man aged 18 to 30 with type 1 diabetes. Each CDR3 is given with its conserved first and last residue. The order of the fields is CDR3 protein, CDR3 DNA, J gene, V gene, clone size, D gene. A D gene is named only where the DNA matches it firmly. Clone size is shown for a subset of rows, as once, few, many or a class of expanded clone.

CDR3aa: CASSPLAESYEQYF
CDR3nt: TGTGCCAGCTCACCTCTAGCGGAATCTTACGAGCAGTACTTC
j_gene: TRBJ2-7
v_gene: TRBV18
abundance: NA
d_gene: TRBD2

CDR3aa: CASSSWTGDNEQFF
CDR3nt: TGTGCCAGCAGCTCCTGGACAGGGGACAATGAGCAGTTCTTC
j_gene: TRBJ2-1
v_gene: TRBV7-6
abundance: few
d_gene: TRBD1

CDR3aa: CAWSVRAEETQYF
CDR3nt: TGTGCCTGGAGTGTAAGGGCGGAAGAGACCCAGTACTTC
j_gene: TRBJ2-5
v_gene: TRBV30
abundance: NA
d_gene: NA

CDR3aa: CASSPVGGEPQHF
CDR3nt: TGTGCCAGCAGCCCGGTCGGGGGTGAGCCCCAGCATTTT
j_gene: TRBJ1-5
v_gene: TRBV7-9
abundance: few
d_gene: NA

CDR3aa: CASSQMTTNTGELFF
CDR3nt: TGCGCCAGCAGCCAAATGACCACGAACACCGGGGAGCTGTTTTTT
j_gene: TRBJ2-2
v_gene: TRBV4-1
abundance: NA
d_gene: NA

CDR3aa: CAISVYREGYGYTF
CDR3nt: TGTGCCATCAGTGTATACAGGGAGGGCTATGGCTACACCTTC
j_gene: TRBJ1-2
v_gene: TRBV10-3
abundance: NA
d_gene: NA

CDR3aa: CASSSPGQNEKLFF
CDR3nt: TGCGCCAGCAGCTCCCCGGGACAGAATGAAAAACTGTTTTTT
j_gene: TRBJ1-4
v_gene: TRBV5-1
abundance: NA
d_gene: TRBD1

CDR3aa: CASSMGRGRNQPQHF
CDR3nt: TGTGCCAGTAGTATGGGCAGGGGGCGGAATCAGCCCCAGCATTTT
j_gene: TRBJ1-5
v_gene: TRBV19
abundance: NA
d_gene: TRBD1

CDR3aa: CASSLSLQGAIEQFF
CDR3nt: TGTGCCAGCAGTTTATCCCTGCAGGGGGCTATTGAGCAGTTCTTC
j_gene: TRBJ2-1
v_gene: TRBV27
abundance: NA
d_gene: TRBD1

CDR3aa: CASRGTGTDTQYF
CDR3nt: TGTGCCAGCAGGGGGACAGGCACAGATACGCAGTATTTT
j_gene: TRBJ2-3
v_gene: TRBV2
abundance: NA
d_gene: TRBD1

CDR3aa: CASMTTGGREDTQYF
CDR3nt: TGTGCCAGCATGACAACGGGGGGCCGAGAAGATACGCAGTATTTT
j_gene: TRBJ2-3
v_gene: TRBV5-4
abundance: few
d_gene: NA

CDR3aa: CSVLPGQGTYEQYF
CDR3nt: TGCAGCGTTTTGCCCGGACAGGGGACCTACGAGCAGTACTTC
j_gene: TRBJ2-7
v_gene: TRBV29-1
abundance: few
d_gene: TRBD1

CDR3aa: CASSQTRSVDYGYTF
CDR3nt: TGTGCCAGCAGCCAAACAAGGTCGGTGGACTATGGCTACACCTTC
j_gene: TRBJ1-2
v_gene: TRBV7-2
abundance: few
d_gene: NA

CDR3aa: CASSLEAGSNYGYTF
CDR3nt: TGTGCCAGCAGCTTAGAGGCAGGGTCCAACTATGGCTACACCTTC
j_gene: TRBJ1-2
v_gene: TRBV7-9
abundance: NA
d_gene: NA

CDR3aa: CASSPGRDYGYTF
CDR3nt: TGTGCCAGCTCACCCGGGAGGGACTATGGCTACACCTTC
j_gene: TRBJ1-2
v_gene: TRBV18
abundance: NA
d_gene: NA

CDR3aa: CASGLGAGRYGYTF
CDR3nt: TGTGCCAGCGGCCTCGGGGCAGGACGCTATGGCTACACCTTC
j_gene: TRBJ1-2
v_gene: TRBV5-4
abundance: few
d_gene: NA

CDR3aa: CAWSASEKLFF
CDR3nt: TGTGCCTGGAGTGCAAGTGAAAAACTGTTTTTT
j_gene: TRBJ1-4
v_gene: TRBV30
abundance: NA
d_gene: NA

CDR3aa: CAWRNGPTSGNTIYF
CDR3nt: TGTGCCTGGAGGAACGGACCGACCTCTGGAAACACCATATATTTT
j_gene: TRBJ1-3
v_gene: TRBV30
abundance: NA
d_gene: NA